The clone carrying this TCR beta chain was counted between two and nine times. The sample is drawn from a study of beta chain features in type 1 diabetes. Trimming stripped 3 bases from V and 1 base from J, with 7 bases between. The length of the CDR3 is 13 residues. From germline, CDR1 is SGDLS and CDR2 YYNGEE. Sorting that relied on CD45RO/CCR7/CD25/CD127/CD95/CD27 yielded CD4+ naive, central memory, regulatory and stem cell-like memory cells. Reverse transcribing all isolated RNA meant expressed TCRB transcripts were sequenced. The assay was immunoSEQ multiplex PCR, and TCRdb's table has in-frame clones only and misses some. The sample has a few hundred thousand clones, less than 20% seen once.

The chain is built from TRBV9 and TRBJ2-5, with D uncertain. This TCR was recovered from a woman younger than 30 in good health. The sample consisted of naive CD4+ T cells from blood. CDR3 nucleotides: TGTGCCAGCAGCGACAACGCCCAAGAGACCCAGTACTTC. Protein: CASSDNAQETQYF.